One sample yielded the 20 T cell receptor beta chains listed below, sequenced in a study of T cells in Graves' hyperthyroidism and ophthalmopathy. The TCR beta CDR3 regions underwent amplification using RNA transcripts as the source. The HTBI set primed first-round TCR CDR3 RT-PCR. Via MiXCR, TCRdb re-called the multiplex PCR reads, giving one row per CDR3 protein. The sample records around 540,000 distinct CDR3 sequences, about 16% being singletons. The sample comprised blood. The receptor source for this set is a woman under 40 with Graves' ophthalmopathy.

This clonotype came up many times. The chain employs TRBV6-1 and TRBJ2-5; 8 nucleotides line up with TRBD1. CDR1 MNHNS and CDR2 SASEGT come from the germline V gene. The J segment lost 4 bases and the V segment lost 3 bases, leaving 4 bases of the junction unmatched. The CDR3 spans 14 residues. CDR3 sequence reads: CASSDRGPTETQYF. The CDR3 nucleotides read TGTGCCAGCAGTGACAGGGGGCCTACAGAGACCCAGTACTTC.

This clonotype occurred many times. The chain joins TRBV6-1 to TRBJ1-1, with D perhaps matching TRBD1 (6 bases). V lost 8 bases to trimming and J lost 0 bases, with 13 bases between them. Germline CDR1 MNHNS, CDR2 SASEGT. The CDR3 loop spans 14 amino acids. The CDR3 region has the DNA TGTGCCAGCTGGGCAGGACAGCTGAACACTGAAGCTTTCTTT. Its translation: CASWAGQLNTEAFF.

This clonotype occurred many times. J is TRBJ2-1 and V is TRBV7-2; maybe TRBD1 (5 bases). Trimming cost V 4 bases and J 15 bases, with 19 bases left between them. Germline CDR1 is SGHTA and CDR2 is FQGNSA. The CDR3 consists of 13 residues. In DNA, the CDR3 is TGTGCCAGCAGCTCTAGGGGTCGGGTTCCCATGTTCTTC. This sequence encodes CASSSRGRVPMFF.

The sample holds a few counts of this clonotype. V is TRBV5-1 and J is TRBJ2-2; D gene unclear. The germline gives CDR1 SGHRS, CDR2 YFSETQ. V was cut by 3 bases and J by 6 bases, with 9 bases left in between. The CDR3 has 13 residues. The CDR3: CASSSRWAGELFF. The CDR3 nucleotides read TGCGCCAGCAGCTCGCGTTGGGCCGGGGAGCTGTTTTTT.

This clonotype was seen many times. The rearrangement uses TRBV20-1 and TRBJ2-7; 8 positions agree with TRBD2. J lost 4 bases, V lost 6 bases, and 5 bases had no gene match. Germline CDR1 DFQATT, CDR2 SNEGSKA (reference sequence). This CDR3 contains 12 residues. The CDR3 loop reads CSATGLAYEQYF. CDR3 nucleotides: TGCAGTGCAACCGGACTAGCATACGAGCAGTACTTC.

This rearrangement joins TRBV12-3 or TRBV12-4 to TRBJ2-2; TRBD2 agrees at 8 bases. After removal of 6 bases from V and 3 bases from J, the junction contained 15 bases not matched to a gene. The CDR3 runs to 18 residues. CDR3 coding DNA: TGTGCCAGCAGCCAGATATGGGATAGCGGGAAATACACCGGGGAGCTGTTTTTT. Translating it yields CASSQIWDSGKYTGELFF.

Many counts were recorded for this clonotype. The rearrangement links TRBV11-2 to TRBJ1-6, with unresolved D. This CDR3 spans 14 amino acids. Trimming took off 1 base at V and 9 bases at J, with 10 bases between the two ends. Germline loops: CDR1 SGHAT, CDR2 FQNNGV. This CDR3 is CASSLGSGGSPLHF. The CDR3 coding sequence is TGTGCCAGCAGCTTAGGCTCGGGAGGTTCACCCCTCCACTTT.

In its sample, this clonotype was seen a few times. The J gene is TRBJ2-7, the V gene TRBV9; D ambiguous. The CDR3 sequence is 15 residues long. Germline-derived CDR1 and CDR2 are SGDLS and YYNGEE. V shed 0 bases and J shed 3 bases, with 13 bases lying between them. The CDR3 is CASSVAWDLNYEQYF. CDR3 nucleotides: TGTGCCAGCAGCGTAGCTTGGGATCTCAACTACGAGCAGTACTTC.

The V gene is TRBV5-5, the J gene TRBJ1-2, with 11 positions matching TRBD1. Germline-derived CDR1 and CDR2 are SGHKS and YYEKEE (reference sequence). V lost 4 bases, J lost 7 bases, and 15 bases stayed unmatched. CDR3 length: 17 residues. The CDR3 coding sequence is TGTGCCAGCAGCCTGGCCGGACAGGGGGCCTTTGGGGGTGGCTACACCTTC. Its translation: CASSLAGQGAFGGGYTF.

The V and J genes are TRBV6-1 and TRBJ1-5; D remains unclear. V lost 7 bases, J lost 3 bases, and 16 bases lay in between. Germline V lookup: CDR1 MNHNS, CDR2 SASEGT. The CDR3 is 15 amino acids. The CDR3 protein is CASMGREPFNQPQHF. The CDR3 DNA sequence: TGTGCCAGCATGGGCAGAGAACCTTTCAATCAGCCCCAGCATTTT.

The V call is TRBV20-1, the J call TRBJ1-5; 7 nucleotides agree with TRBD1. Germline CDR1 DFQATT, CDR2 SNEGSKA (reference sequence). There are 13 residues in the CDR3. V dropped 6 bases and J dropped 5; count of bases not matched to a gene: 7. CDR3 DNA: TGCAGTGCCAAACAGGGGAGTGATCAGCCCCAGCATTTT. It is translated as CSAKQGSDQPQHF.

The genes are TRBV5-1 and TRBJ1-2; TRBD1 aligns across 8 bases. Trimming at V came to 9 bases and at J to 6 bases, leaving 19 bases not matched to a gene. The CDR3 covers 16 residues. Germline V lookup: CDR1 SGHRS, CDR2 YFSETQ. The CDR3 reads CANTTGERRAAHGYTF. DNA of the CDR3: TGCGCCAATACGACAGGGGAAAGAAGGGCCGCCCATGGCTACACCTTC.

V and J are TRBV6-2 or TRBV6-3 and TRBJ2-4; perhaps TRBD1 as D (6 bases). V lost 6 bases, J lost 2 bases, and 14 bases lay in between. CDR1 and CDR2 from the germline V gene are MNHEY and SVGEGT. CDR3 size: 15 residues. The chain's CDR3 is CASRTQGISKNIQYF. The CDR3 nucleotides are TGTGCCAGCAGGACTCAGGGGATTTCCAAAAACATTCAGTACTTC.

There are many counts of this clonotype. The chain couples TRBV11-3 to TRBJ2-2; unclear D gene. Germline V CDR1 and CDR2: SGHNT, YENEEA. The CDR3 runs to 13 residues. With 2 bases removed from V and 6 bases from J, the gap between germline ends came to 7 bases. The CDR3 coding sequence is TGTGCCAGCAGCTTATGGGGTTCCGGGGAGCTGTTTTTT. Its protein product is CASSLWGSGELFF.

CDR3 coding DNA: TGTGCCATCAGTCGACCCTCAGAGACCCAGTACTTC. Translation gives CAISRPSETQYF. The V gene is TRBV10-3, the J gene TRBJ2-5, with D unresolved. The CDR3 length is 12 residues. Germline V gene lookup returns CDR1 ENHRY and CDR2 SYGVKD. Trimming left V 5 bases short and J 4 bases short, with 8 bases between.

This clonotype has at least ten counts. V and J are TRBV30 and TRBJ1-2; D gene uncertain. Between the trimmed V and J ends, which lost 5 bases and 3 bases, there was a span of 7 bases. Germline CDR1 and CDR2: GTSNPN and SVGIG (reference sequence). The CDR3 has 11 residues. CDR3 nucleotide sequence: TGTGCCTGGTTTGGTTACTATGGCTACACCTTC. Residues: CAWFGYYGYTF.

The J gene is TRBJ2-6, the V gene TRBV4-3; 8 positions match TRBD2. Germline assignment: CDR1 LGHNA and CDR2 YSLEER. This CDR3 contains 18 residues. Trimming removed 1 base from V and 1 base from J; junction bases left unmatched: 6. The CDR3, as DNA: TGCGCCAGCAGCCAAGGGGGTAGCGGGACTTCTGGGGCCAACGTCCTGACTTTC. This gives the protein CASSQGGSGTSGANVLTF.

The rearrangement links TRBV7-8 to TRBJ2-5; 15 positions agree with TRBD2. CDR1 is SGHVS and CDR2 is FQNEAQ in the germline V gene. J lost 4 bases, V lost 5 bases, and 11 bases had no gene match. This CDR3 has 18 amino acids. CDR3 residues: CASSTGLAGGGGPETQYF. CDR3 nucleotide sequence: TGTGCCAGCAGCACGGGACTAGCGGGAGGAGGGGGGCCAGAGACCCAGTACTTC.

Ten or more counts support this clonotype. The CDR3, as DNA: TGTGCCAGCAGCCTATCTAGCGGGATATCAGATACGCAGTATTTT. Translated: CASSLSSGISDTQYF. The chain uses TRBV28 and TRBJ2-3; the match to TRBD2 covers 9 bases. The J segment lost 4 bases and the V segment lost 6 bases, leaving 8 bases of the junction unmatched. This CDR3 has 15 amino acids. The germline V gene has CDR1 MDHEN and CDR2 SYDVKM.

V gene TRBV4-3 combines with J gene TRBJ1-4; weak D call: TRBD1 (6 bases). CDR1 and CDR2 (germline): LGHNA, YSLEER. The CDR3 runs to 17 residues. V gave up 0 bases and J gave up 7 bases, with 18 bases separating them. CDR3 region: CASSQEGPDRRGEKLFF. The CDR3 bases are TGCGCCAGCAGCCAAGAGGGACCCGACAGGCGAGGTGAAAAACTGTTTTTT.